This T cell receptor beta chain is drawn from a study of Graves' ophthalmopathy and Graves' hyperthyroidism. Study summary: Peripheral blood was gathered at first diagnosis, ahead of any treatment whatsoever.

The CDR3 totals 15 residues. CDR1 is ENHRY and CDR2 is SYGVKD in the germline V gene. V dropped 5 bases and J dropped 2 bases, with 15 bases sitting between them. Amplification of TCR beta CDR3 regions used RNA transcripts. First-round RT-PCR used HTBI primers; second-round multiplex PCR followed. Each CDR3 protein is one row after TCRdb ran MiXCR on the multiplex PCR reads. This table holds about 23,000 distinct CDR3 sequences, roughly 50% found once. If no ophthalmopathy appeared within 18 months of follow-up, hyperthyroidism was termed stable. This clonotype is medium-sized (0.01 to 0.1%) within its sample.

The chain uses TRBV10-3 and TRBJ2-5; TRBD1 is a possible D gene (5 bases). This TCR was recovered from an adult woman with stable Graves' hyperthyroidism. The sample consisted of peripheral blood. CDR3 protein: CAISKSLGVQETQYF. CDR3 nucleotides: TGTGCCATCAGTAAGAGTTTAGGGGTACAAGAGACCCAGTACTTC.